A selection of T cell receptor beta chains follows, all from one sample in a study of cytomegalovirus exposure and HLA in healthy donors. TCRdb's copy holds only in-frame clones and misses some; the assay was immunoSEQ multiplex PCR. The data show roughly 120,000 clones, over 90% seen once. The sample taken for sequencing was PBMCs. These TCRs come from a young woman in good health and CMV-seronegative. The CDR3 runs from the conserved cysteine through the conserved F or W. D genes are given only for firm matches. Clone size is stated in some rows and not others, as once, few, many or a class when expanded.

size	V	J	D	CDR3	DNA
-	TRBV5-1	TRBJ1-1	-	CASSLGSGGWTEAFF	TGCGCCAGCAGCTTGGGCAGCGGAGGGTGGACTGAAGCTTTCTTT
-	TRBV30	TRBJ1-5	-	CAWRTRGYSNQPQHF	TGTGCCTGGAGGACAAGGGGATATAGCAATCAGCCCCAGCATTTT
-	TRBV29-1	TRBJ1-4	TRBD1	CSVGQGANEKLFF	TGCAGCGTTGGACAGGGGGCTAATGAAAAACTGTTTTTT
once	TRBV7-9	TRBJ1-1	-	CASILGAGPTEAFF	TGTGCCAGCATCCTAGGGGCCGGGCCCACTGAAGCTTTCTTT
-	TRBV30	TRBJ2-5	TRBD2	CAWSRGGETQYF	TGTGCCTGGAGTCGGGGGGGGGAGACCCAGTACTTC
-	TRBV6-4	TRBJ2-5	TRBD2	CASSDSAGEGETQYF	TGTGCCAGCAGTGACTCAGCGGGGGAAGGAGAGACCCAGTACTTC
-	TRBV7-8	TRBJ2-7	TRBD2	CASSFSGSMNEQYF	TGTGCCAGCAGCTTTAGCGGGAGTATGAACGAGCAGTACTTC
once	TRBV7-3	TRBJ2-2	TRBD1	CASNSRGQGYNGELFF	TGTGCCAGCAATAGTCGGGGACAGGGCTATAACGGGGAGCTGTTTTTT
-	TRBV9	TRBJ2-4	TRBD2	CASSVGTGGPANIQYF	TGTGCCAGCAGCGTAGGGACGGGGGGGCCAGCAAACATACAGTACTTC
-	TRBV7-3	TRBJ1-2	-	CASSLTGRSYTF	TGTGCCAGCAGCTTAACTGGGAGAAGCTACACCTTC
-	TRBV6-5	TRBJ2-7	-	CATGLHRPPEQYF	TGTGCCACAGGGTTGCACCGCCCCCCTGAGCAGTACTTC
-	TRBV5-1	TRBJ2-3	TRBD1	CASSPGTDTDTQYF	TGCGCCAGCAGCCCGGGGACAGACACAGATACGCAGTATTTT
-	TRBV9	TRBJ2-5	TRBD1	CASSVEGQGKTQYF	TGTGCCAGCAGCGTAGAAGGACAGGGGAAGACCCAGTACTTC
-	TRBV7-2	TRBJ2-3	-	CASSIPVGTAQNPDTQYF	TGTGCCAGCAGCATCCCTGTCGGGACTGCCCAGAATCCAGATACGCAGTATTTT
-	TRBV16	TRBJ2-7	-	CASSQNNYEQYF	TGTGCCAGCAGCCAAAACAACTACGAGCAGTACTTC
-	TRBV9	TRBJ2-3	-	CASSVTGGGSDTQYF	TGTGCCAGCAGCGTAACAGGGGGAGGGTCAGATACGCAGTATTTT
-	TRBV19	TRBJ1-5	TRBD1	CASSMPDRGLGNQPQHF	TGTGCCAGTAGTATGCCCGACAGGGGGTTAGGAAATCAGCCCCAGCATTTT
-	TRBV2	TRBJ2-5	-	CASGSLRETQYF	TGTGCCAGCGGGAGCTTGAGAGAGACCCAGTACTTC
-	TRBV9	TRBJ1-1	-	CASSVGGGEAFF	TGTGCCAGCAGCGTAGGTGGGGGGGAAGCTTTCTTT
once	TRBV10-2	TRBJ2-7	TRBD2	CASSGPSGRAGLWEQYF	TGCGCCAGCAGTGGCCCTAGCGGGAGGGCCGGTTTGTGGGAGCAGTACTTC
-	TRBV5-6	TRBJ2-1	-	CASSLAGHDNEQFF	TGTGCCAGCAGCTTGGCAGGCCATGACAATGAGCAGTTCTTC
few	TRBV30	TRBJ1-5	-	CAWSIHSNQPQHF	TGTGCCTGGAGTATTCATAGCAATCAGCCCCAGCATTTT
-	TRBV6-5	TRBJ2-7	TRBD2	CASSRSGRSSHEQYF	TGTGCCAGCAGCCGGAGCGGGAGGTCTTCCCACGAGCAGTACTTC
once	TRBV28	TRBJ1-3	-	CASSLVAGFGGSGNTIYF	TGTGCCAGCAGTTTAGTGGCAGGCTTTGGAGGGTCTGGAAACACCATATATTTT
once	TRBV5-1	TRBJ1-5	TRBD1	CASSPTPGGPQPQHF	TGCGCCAGCAGCCCGACCCCAGGGGGTCCTCAGCCCCAGCATTTT
-	TRBV6-4	TRBJ2-7	TRBD1	CASSDSTGGEQYF	TGTGCCAGCAGTGACTCAACAGGGGGCGAGCAGTACTTC
-	TRBV5-5	TRBJ1-2	-	CASSSTLQYGYTF	TGTGCCAGCAGCTCTACATTACAGTATGGCTACACCTTC
-	TRBV4-2	TRBJ2-1	-	CASSQLADNEQFF	TGTGCCAGCAGCCAGTTAGCGGACAATGAGCAGTTCTTC
-	TRBV7-9	TRBJ2-7	TRBD1	CASSFPDRGYEQYF	TGTGCCAGCAGCTTCCCGGACAGGGGCTACGAGCAGTACTTC
-	TRBV19	TRBJ1-5	-	CASRSQGYQPQHF	TGTGCCAGTAGGAGCCAGGGGTATCAGCCCCAGCATTTT
-	TRBV5-1	TRBJ2-2	TRBD2	CASSGTSGTGGTGELFF	TGCGCCAGCTCTGGGACTAGCGGGACGGGCGGCACCGGGGAGCTGTTTTTT
-	TRBV19	TRBJ1-5	-	CASSIGAGGLQPQHF	TGTGCCAGTAGTATCGGGGCCGGGGGGCTTCAGCCCCAGCATTTT
-	TRBV5-6	TRBJ1-1	TRBD1	CASSRGQGNTEAFF	TGTGCCAGCAGCCGAGGACAGGGGAACACTGAAGCTTTCTTT
-	TRBV6-1	TRBJ2-5	TRBD2	CASSLGLAWEETQYF	TGTGCCAGCAGCCTGGGACTAGCGTGGGAAGAGACCCAGTACTTC
-	TRBV7-6	TRBJ1-6	-	CASSLLARQAENSPLHF	TGTGCCAGCAGCTTATTAGCGAGACAGGCCGAAAATTCACCCCTCCACTTT
-	TRBV6-1	TRBJ1-6	TRBD1	CASSQQGARNSPLHF	TGTGCCAGCAGTCAACAGGGGGCTCGGAATTCACCCCTCCACTTT